This TCR beta chain was captured in a study of CD8+ T cells in alopecia areata. As to treatment: oral pan-JAK inhibitor, 5-10 mg twice daily. RNA was isolated and reverse transcribed to cDNA, the sequencing template. Data came from immunoSEQ multiplex PCR; TCRdb stores just in-frame clones and leaves some out. Among around 180,000 clones listed, 60% were seen once. The sequence was collected from a human donor with alopecia areata. The material sequenced was CD4+ T cells sorted from blood, taken at week 24, from a patient treated with tofacitinib.

This CDR3 reads CASSLDTGRVYEQYF. CDR3 in DNA: TGCGCCAGCAGCTTGGATACGGGGCGCGTCTACGAGCAGTACTTC. The chain recombines TRBV5-1 with TRBJ2-7; D possibly matches TRBD1 or TRBD2 (5 bases each). The CDR3 runs 15 residues. Per the germline V gene, CDR1 is SGHRS and CDR2 is YFSETQ. Trimming took 0 bases from V and 3 from J, leaving 13 bases between them.